These 3 T cell receptor beta chains share one sample of origin, sequenced in a study of technical replicates of blood from a few donors. Repertoires were generated with immunoSEQ multiplex PCR, while TCRdb's copy carries only in-frame clones and drops some. The repertoire holds roughly 92,000 clones, with about 95% as singletons. Sequenced sample: T cells isolated from PBMCs. These TCRs come from a human donor in good health.

The V gene is TRBV7-3, the J gene TRBJ2-7, with 7 bases aligning to TRBD2. The CDR3 is made up of 14 amino acids. With 1 base clipped from V and 6 bases from J, the junction kept 6 bases outside the gene matches. Germline V CDR1 and CDR2: SGHTA, FQGTGA. The CDR3 reads CASSLRAGSLEQYF. CDR3 coding DNA: TGTGCCAGCAGCTTAAGAGCGGGGTCCCTCGAGCAGTACTTC. Full variable domain (outside the CDR3, taken from reference TRBV7-3 and TRBJ2-7): GAGVSQTPSNKVTEKGKYVELRCDPISGHTALYWYRQSLGQGPEFLIYFQGTGAADDSGLPNDRFFAVRPEGSVSTLKIQRTERGDSAVYLCASSLRAGSLEQYFGPGTRLTVT.

J is TRBJ2-7 and V is TRBV7-2, with D possibly TRBD2 on 6 matching bases. Looked up from germline, CDR1 is SGHTA and CDR2 is FQGNSA. Trimming cost V 1 base and J 0 bases, with 16 bases left between them. The CDR3 is 17 amino acids. The CDR3 sequence: CASSLVPYRGISYEQYF. DNA for the CDR3: TGTGCCAGCAGCTTAGTCCCCTATCGGGGGATCTCCTACGAGCAGTACTTC.

The chain is built from TRBV9 and TRBJ2-1; 8 bases match TRBD1. After removal of 0 bases from V and 5 bases from J, the junction contained 4 bases not matched to a gene. Germline V CDR1 and CDR2: SGDLS, YYNGEE. This CDR3 has 15 amino acids. The chain's CDR3 is CASSVVVQGDNEQFF. The CDR3 DNA reads as TGTGCCAGCAGCGTAGTAGTACAGGGGGACAATGAGCAGTTCTTC.